These T cell receptor beta chains were read from a single sample in a study of identical twins. MiXCR, run by TCRdb on the 5' RACE reads, gives a single entry per CDR3 protein. Of hundreds of thousands of distinct CDR3 sequences listed, more than 20% are singletons. This sample was shared with a second study, whose subject was T cells expressing NK-cell markers.

The material sequenced was CD4+ T cells sorted from blood. These receptors were taken from a woman between 18 and 29 years old in good health. Both conserved end residues are part of each CDR3.

V,J,CDR3
TRBV28,TRBJ1-4,CASRIVPEKLFF
TRBV7-9,TRBJ2-5,CASSQGSSLGETQYF
TRBV12-3/TRBV12-4,TRBJ2-6,CASSPQGAGANVLTF
TRBV20-1,TRBJ2-5,CSAPLRAGETQYF
TRBV6-1,TRBJ2-5,CASSRGGTLQETQYF
TRBV29-1,TRBJ2-3,CSGRIHSSTDTQYF
TRBV5-1,TRBJ2-2,CASSRDTMNTGELFF
TRBV5-1,TRBJ2-5,CASRLGAFQETQYF
TRBV29-1,TRBJ2-5,CSVFLAQREFETQYF
TRBV24-1,TRBJ2-5,CATSDPGTGRQETQYF
TRBV20-1,TRBJ2-7,CSATDRGVHEQYF
TRBV10-2,TRBJ2-3,CASSRWGTSGIDTQYF
TRBV7-3,TRBJ2-5,CASSSGREETQYF
TRBV11-1,TRBJ2-1,CASSLARIAGDPSVYNEQFF
TRBV6-1,TRBJ2-3,CASRFTGGRTDTQYF
TRBV5-1,TRBJ1-1,CASSSGRTNTEAFF
TRBV15,TRBJ2-3,CATSILRTSGTDTQYF
TRBV6-5,TRBJ2-1,CASSYYGAGNEQFF
TRBV7-3,TRBJ2-1,CASSLSLVSYNEQFF
TRBV7-2,TRBJ2-5,CASSLVSTGQETQYF
TRBV12-3/TRBV12-4,TRBJ2-3,CASRADITDTQYF
TRBV7-2,TRBJ1-4,CASSRDTYNEKLFF
TRBV7-2,TRBJ2-1,CASSLELAGDYNEQFF
TRBV5-1,TRBJ2-7,CASSLAPSRAGVYEQYF
TRBV12-3/TRBV12-4,TRBJ2-3,CASSLEGLGVTDTQYF
TRBV7-9,TRBJ2-3,CASSLLGEGPTDTQYF
TRBV6-5,TRBJ1-5,CASSHRDRLNQPQHF
TRBV20-1,TRBJ1-5,CSAGRQVNQPQHF
TRBV5-1,TRBJ1-4,CASRLGINEKLFF
TRBV20-1,TRBJ2-5,CSARGPDRVGTQYF
TRBV24-1,TRBJ2-1,CATSDPGVGGQFF
TRBV5-1,TRBJ1-1,CASSFLGQANTEAFF
TRBV4-1,TRBJ2-3,CASSQDLVRRGWRTDTQYF
TRBV9,TRBJ2-1,CASSPRSPSGFF
TRBV11-2,TRBJ1-2,CASSLTDGNYGYTF
TRBV12-3/TRBV12-4,TRBJ2-6,CASSLEGDYSGANVLTF
TRBV3-1,TRBJ2-3,CASSQLRGRGGLLDTQYF
TRBV12-3/TRBV12-4,TRBJ2-2,CASSSPLAPNTGELFF
TRBV30,TRBJ2-7,CAWSVGVYEQYF
TRBV10-2,TRBJ2-3,CASRGTSGSIDTQYF
TRBV24-1,TRBJ2-2,CATGRHTGELFF
TRBV7-9,TRBJ2-1,CASSLGWDANEQFF
TRBV5-1,TRBJ2-4,CASSPGTGEGIQYF
TRBV12-3/TRBV12-4,TRBJ2-2,CASSLEYTGELFF
TRBV20-1,TRBJ2-7,CSGWGGGSHEQYF
TRBV20-1,TRBJ2-7,CSGERGTRGPYEQYF
TRBV11-2,TRBJ2-3,CASSFPKRGGGSDTQYF
TRBV5-1,TRBJ2-7,CASSSMPQYEQYF
TRBV10-1,TRBJ2-3,CASSEAQNTDTQYF
TRBV12-3/TRBV12-4,TRBJ1-2,CASSRDTGNYGYTF
TRBV29-1,TRBJ2-7,CSASLGANSYEQYF